This TCR beta chain was identified during a study of blood T cell repertoires in COVID-19. About the research overall: The analysed material was cDNA or gDNA that came from T cells, B-cell-depleted T cells, or PBMCs.

TCRdb's copy holds only in-frame clones and misses some; the assay was immunoSEQ multiplex PCR. The sample has over 150,000 clones; 70% to 90% are singletons. This clone has a single count. V gave up 1 base and J gave up 0 bases; unmatched junction bases: 6. Germline CDR1 is LGHDT and CDR2 is YNNKEL (reference sequence). This CDR3 spans 18 amino acids. The receptor was derived from a woman aged 60-75 years with COVID-19, enrolled during active disease. The chain carries TRBV3-1 (or the pseudogene TRBV3-2) and TRBJ2-6; 7 bases are a match to TRBD2. The sequencing sample was made of peripheral blood. The CDR3: CASSQGWGGGSGANVLTF. As DNA, the CDR3 is TGTGCCAGCAGCCAAGGATGGGGCGGGGGCTCTGGGGCCAACGTCCTGACTTTC.